The 21 T cell receptor beta chains given below trace back to one sample, sequenced in a study of shared clonotypes between healthy human individuals. The data were produced by immunoSEQ multiplex PCR, yet TCRdb's version contains in-frame clones alone and is incomplete. Of around 2,000,000 clones listed, 90% to 95% are singletons. It was CD45RO-negative cells, positively selected for CCR7, that made up naive CD8 cells, with terminally differentiated effector memory CD45RA+ cells excluded. Sequencing was done on a sample of naive CD8+ T cells from PBMCs. Receptor source: a man aged 18 to 29 in good health. Some clones in this sample may be carry-over from other donors' samples.

This rearrangement joins TRBV27 to TRBJ2-1; D is unclear. This CDR3 is 14 amino acids long. The V end lost 5 bases, the J end lost 8 bases, and 16 bases lay between the germline ends. Germline values: CDR1 MNHEY, CDR2 SMNVEV (reference sequence). CDR3 protein: CASSPIPDSYEQFF. The CDR3 nucleotides read TGTGCCAGCAGTCCCATACCCGATAGTTATGAGCAGTTCTTC.

V usage is TRBV9 and J usage is TRBJ1-1; tentatively, D is TRBD1 (6 bases). The CDR3 is made up of 15 amino acids. V lost 2 bases and J 5 bases, leaving 16 bases between the germline ends. CDR1 and CDR2 (germline): SGDLS, YYNGEE. Here the CDR3 DNA reads TGTGCCAGCAGCGTTGAGGGAACAGGGAGGACTGAAGCTTTCTTT. Translated, it gives CASSVEGTGRTEAFF. Using reference TRBV9 and TRBJ1-1 for the parts outside the CDR3, the full variable domain is DSGVTQTPKHLITATGQRVTLRCSPRSGDLSVYWYQQSLDQGLQFLIQYYNGEERAKGNILERFSAQQFPDLHSELNLSSLELGDSALYFCASSVEGTGRTEAFFGQGTRLTVV.

V is TRBV9 and J is TRBJ1-1, with D perhaps TRBD1 (6 bases). Per germline, CDR1 SGDLS and CDR2 YYNGEE. There are 14 residues in the CDR3. Deletions cut 4 bases from V and 2 bases from J, with 12 bases between. CDR3 sequence reads: CASSYGQRNTEAFF. The CDR3 DNA follows: TGTGCCAGCAGCTATGGACAGAGAAACACTGAAGCTTTCTTT.

The chain uses TRBV29-1 and TRBJ2-7; TRBD1 aligns across 9 bases. This CDR3 has 11 residues. V shed 6 bases, J shed 9 bases, and the junction held 6 bases outside the gene matches. Per germline, CDR1 SQVTM and CDR2 ANQGSEA. The DNA of the CDR3 is TGCAGCGTGGGACAGGGTACAGTGCAGTACTTC. Amino acids: CSVGQGTVQYF.

This chain uses TRBV7-9 with TRBJ2-5; D call uncertain. The CDR3 loop spans 17 amino acids. Looked up from germline, CDR1 is SEHNR and CDR2 is FQNEAQ (reference sequence). Deletions cut 2 bases from V and 7 bases from J, with 23 bases between. CDR3 sequence: CASSLPRGSGILVTQYF. The DNA for the CDR3 is TGTGCCAGCAGCTTACCACGAGGTTCCGGAATTCTGGTGACCCAGTACTTC.

The chain joins TRBV6-6 to TRBJ2-1; unclear D gene. The V end lost 4 bases, the J end lost 4 bases, and 8 bases lay between the germline ends. Germline lookup yields CDR1 MNHNY and CDR2 SVGAGI (reference sequence). This CDR3 spans 13 amino acids. The CDR3 region is CASSFPGYNEQFF. The CDR3 DNA reads as TGTGCCAGCAGTTTCCCAGGTTACAATGAGCAGTTCTTC.

The chain combines TRBV19 with TRBJ1-1, with unresolved D. Trimming shortened V by 6 bases and J by 1 base, and 9 bases separated the two germline ends. There are 13 residues in the CDR3. The germline V gene encodes CDR1 LNHDA and CDR2 SQIVND (reference sequence). This CDR3 reads CASRAHRNTEAFF. Written as DNA, the CDR3 is TGTGCCAGTAGGGCTCACAGGAACACTGAAGCTTTCTTT.

The V call is TRBV7-2, the J call TRBJ2-1; TRBD1 might be the D (5 bases). V was trimmed by 5 bases and J by 2 bases, leaving 13 bases between them. CDR3 length: 15 amino acids. Germline V gives CDR1 SGHTA, CDR2 FQGNSA. The CDR3 DNA is TGTGCCAGCAGCCTAGGGGTAGTGACCTACAATGAGCAGTTCTTC. It specifies CASSLGVVTYNEQFF.

V and J are TRBV5-1 and TRBJ2-1, with D possibly TRBD2 on 6 matching bases. Deletions cut 0 bases from V and 0 bases from J, with 13 bases between. The CDR3 has 17 residues. Germline CDR1 reads SGHRS; CDR2 reads YFSETQ. CDR3 in amino acids: CASSLAASVYSYNEQFF. CDR3 DNA: TGCGCCAGCAGCTTGGCGGCTAGCGTTTACTCCTACAATGAGCAGTTCTTC.

The chain links TRBV19 to TRBJ1-1; TRBD1 agrees at 9 bases. V shed 4 bases and J 0 bases; nucleotides not matched to a gene: 0. Germline V gives CDR1 LNHDA, CDR2 SQIVND (reference sequence). This CDR3 has 14 residues. The CDR3 DNA is TGTGCCAGTAGTAGGACAGGGGTGAACACTGAAGCTTTCTTT. Translated: CASSRTGVNTEAFF.

CDR3 bases: TGTGCCAGCAGCTTGGTTGGACAGGGGAGCCAAGAGACCCAGTACTTC. Translating gives CASSLVGQGSQETQYF. This chain uses TRBV5-6 with TRBJ2-5; 9 positions agree with TRBD1. V was pared by 0 bases and J by 1 base, with 4 bases of the junction left unmatched. From germline, CDR1 is SGHDT and CDR2 YYEEEE. This CDR3 is built from 16 residues.

In its sample, this clone was seen once. The rearrangement joins TRBV10-3 to TRBJ2-3, with 11 nucleotides matching TRBD2. From germline, CDR1 is ENHRY and CDR2 SYGVKD. The CDR3 runs 15 residues. With 4 bases clipped from V and 9 bases from J, the junction kept 9 bases outside the gene matches. This CDR3 is CAISGLAGTQRTQYF. DNA of the CDR3: TGTGCCATCAGTGGACTAGCGGGAACCCAACGGACGCAGTATTTT.

V gene TRBV28 combines with J gene TRBJ2-5; D call uncertain. The CDR3 runs 13 residues. The V end lost 5 bases, the J end lost 5 bases, and 12 bases lay between the germline ends. CDR1 and CDR2 (germline): MDHEN, SYDVKM. CDR3: CASSEPVGETQYF. The CDR3 DNA sequence: TGTGCCAGCAGTGAACCAGTGGGGGAGACCCAGTACTTC.

V is TRBV6-1 and J is TRBJ2-5; D perhaps matches TRBD2 (6 bases). The CDR3 spans 12 residues. The germline V and J ends were trimmed by 6 bases and 10 bases, with 15 bases remaining between them. Germline-derived CDR1 and CDR2 are MNHNS and SASEGT. In nucleotides, the CDR3 is TGTGCCAGCAGGGCGACTGGAGGGGACCAGTACTTC. This sequence encodes CASRATGGDQYF.

Worth noting for this clone: The identical CDR3 is also encoded by other nucleotide sequences in the sample. In DNA, the CDR3 is TGTGCCAGCAGTGAGGGGGGGAATCAGCCCCAGCATTTT. This sequence encodes CASSEGGNQPQHF. This sequence joins TRBV2 and TRBJ1-5, with D tentatively TRBD1 (5 bases). V was trimmed by 3 bases and J by 4 bases, leaving 7 bases between them. The germline V gene has CDR1 SNHLY and CDR2 FYNNEI. This CDR3 is built from 13 residues.

The rearrangement joins TRBV9 to TRBJ2-7; 8 bases match TRBD2. The V and J ends lost 0 bases and 0 bases, in that order; junction bases with no gene match: 8. The V gene's germline CDR1 is SGDLS and CDR2 YYNGEE. This CDR3 is built from 17 residues. The CDR3 coding sequence is TGTGCCAGCAGCGTAGCGGCTAGCGGGCTTTCCTCCTACGAGCAGTACTTC. Its translation: CASSVAASGLSSYEQYF.

This chain links TRBV4-1 with TRBJ2-3; weak D call: TRBD2 (5 bases). The length of the CDR3 is 14 residues. Germline CDR1 MGHRA, CDR2 YSYEKL. Trimming left V 1 base short and J 3 bases short, with 8 bases between. The CDR3 nucleotides read TGCGCCAGCAGCCAAGTTAGCGTAACAGATACGCAGTATTTT. Amino acids: CASSQVSVTDTQYF.

This chain links TRBV7-6 with TRBJ1-1, with unresolved D. Looked up from germline, CDR1 is SGHVS and CDR2 is FNYEAQ. This CDR3 spans 14 amino acids. V was trimmed by 1 base and J by 0 bases, leaving 6 bases between them. CDR3 protein: CASSLVGLNTEAFF. As DNA, the CDR3 is TGTGCCAGCAGCTTAGTAGGGTTGAACACTGAAGCTTTCTTT.

This clone was picked up one time. The chain uses TRBV27 and TRBJ1-2; 12 nucleotides line up with TRBD1. The germline CDR1 and CDR2 sequences are MNHEY and SMNVEV (reference sequence). The CDR3 runs to 15 residues. With V trimmed by 6 bases and J by 4 bases, 6 bases remained unmatched. Here the CDR3 reads CASSPRGQGAYGYTF. The CDR3 DNA reads TGTGCCAGCAGCCCCCGGGGACAGGGGGCCTATGGCTACACCTTC.

The CDR3 protein is CASSEWTLPYEQYF. The CDR3 DNA reads as TGTGCCAGCAGTGAATGGACGCTCCCCTACGAGCAGTACTTC. The chain carries TRBV6-1 and TRBJ2-7, with D unclear. The CDR3 is 14 residues long. Germline V gives CDR1 MNHNS, CDR2 SASEGT. Trimming stripped 2 bases from V and 2 bases from J, with 10 bases between.

The rearrangement uses TRBV15 and TRBJ1-5, with 9 bases aligning to TRBD1. V shed 3 bases and J 6 bases; nucleotides not matched to a gene: 6. Germline V lookup: CDR1 LNHNV, CDR2 YYDKDF (reference sequence). The CDR3 is 15 residues long. CDR3 sequence: CATSRTGGMGQPQHF. The CDR3 coding sequence is TGTGCCACCAGCAGGACAGGGGGAATGGGTCAGCCCCAGCATTTT.